These 18 T cell receptor beta chains originate from one sample sequenced in a study of blood T cell repertoires in COVID-19. Assay: immunoSEQ multiplex PCR; the TCRdb copy retains only in-frame clones and omits some. The sample includes about 270,000 clones, around 87% of them seen just once. The sample taken for sequencing was peripheral blood. The receptors stem from a woman aged 50 to 65 with acute or convalescent COVID-19.

The J gene is TRBJ1-4, the V gene TRBV18; 10 positions agree with TRBD1. The CDR3 extends over 15 amino acids. Per germline, CDR1 KGHSH and CDR2 LQKENI. Trimming cost V 0 bases and J 6 bases; bases outside gene matches: 1. The CDR3 DNA reads TGTGCCAGCTCACCACCCGGGACAGGGGATGAAAAACTGTTTTTT. Translated, it gives CASSPPGTGDEKLFF.

This clone was seen once. J is TRBJ2-1 and V is TRBV4-3; 10 nucleotides agree with TRBD2. Germline CDR1 reads LGHNA; CDR2 reads YSLEER. The CDR3 length is 15 residues. Trimming took 3 bases from V and 7 from J; bases not matched to a gene: 6. The CDR3 DNA reads TGCGCCAGCAGCCAGTACCAAGCGGGAGGGAATGAGCAGTTCTTC. Translation: CASSQYQAGGNEQFF.

This rearrangement joins TRBV7-9 to TRBJ2-2; a possible D gene is TRBD1 (5 bases). CDR1 SEHNR and CDR2 FQNEAQ come from the germline V gene (reference sequence). The CDR3 is made up of 13 amino acids. The V end lost 6 bases, the J end lost 4 bases, and 9 bases lay between the germline ends. CDR3 in amino acids: CASRQDSTGELFF. The CDR3 bases are TGTGCCAGCAGGCAAGACAGCACCGGGGAGCTGTTTTTT.

The rearrangement uses TRBV9 and TRBJ1-5; perhaps TRBD1 as D (5 bases). Germline V lookup: CDR1 SGDLS, CDR2 YYNGEE. Trimming pared 1 base from V and 9 bases from J, leaving 11 bases between. The CDR3 length is 13 residues. The CDR3 is CASSVSSQGPQHF. The DNA of the CDR3 is TGTGCCAGCAGCGTATCATCGCAGGGGCCCCAGCATTTT.

This clone was observed a single time. V gene TRBV2 combines with J gene TRBJ1-5, with 10 bases that match TRBD1. Trimming cost V 4 bases and J 7 bases; bases outside gene matches: 1. This CDR3 spans 13 amino acids. The germline CDR1 and CDR2 sequences are SNHLY and FYNNEI. For the CDR3, the DNA is TGTGCCAGCAGTGGGACAGGGGGGCAGCCCCAGCATTTT. Its protein product is CASSGTGGQPQHF.

The chain is built from TRBV29-1 and TRBJ2-3; 9 nucleotides match TRBD1. CDR3 size: 14 residues. Germline trimming cut 6 bases from V and 4 bases from J; bases unmatched to any gene: 8. CDR1 and CDR2 from the germline V gene are SQVTM and ANQGSEA. CDR3 DNA: TGCAGCGTCCCCGGGACAGGGTACCCAGATACGCAGTATTTT. Encoded protein: CSVPGTGYPDTQYF.

Concerning this clone itself: Other DNA sequences in this sample translate to the same CDR3. This sequence joins TRBV9 and TRBJ2-7, with D hard to call. V lost 4 bases, J lost 1 base, and 6 bases lay in between. The CDR3 extends over 12 amino acids. Germline-derived CDR1 and CDR2 are SGDLS and YYNGEE. CDR3 region: CASSSRSYEQYF. In DNA, the CDR3 is TGTGCCAGCAGCTCACGGTCCTACGAGCAGTACTTC.

Only a few counts were recorded for this clone. The rearrangement uses TRBV5-8 and TRBJ2-2, with 10 positions matching TRBD2. The V segment lost 0 bases and the J segment 2 bases; nucleotides outside the gene matches: 7. CDR1 and CDR2 from the germline V gene are SGHTS and YDEGEE. The CDR3 runs 18 residues. The CDR3 region is CASSLVFSGRHNTGELFF. The CDR3 DNA follows: TGTGCCAGCAGCTTGGTCTTTAGCGGGAGGCATAACACCGGGGAGCTGTTTTTT.

The chain has TRBV10-3 and TRBJ1-3; D not resolved. Germline-derived CDR1 and CDR2 are ENHRY and SYGVKD. V was cut by 11 bases and J by 4 bases, with 24 bases left in between. The CDR3 has 16 residues. CDR3 region: CAVAERLAALGNTIYF. The CDR3 region has the DNA TGTGCCGTGGCCGAGAGGTTGGCAGCTCTGGGAAACACCATATATTTT.

The chain is built from TRBV7-2 and TRBJ1-6, with a tentative D call TRBD1 (6 bases). The CDR3 contains 14 residues. With 3 bases removed from V and 8 bases from J, the gap between germline ends came to 11 bases. Germline V CDR1 and CDR2: SGHTA, FQGNSA. The CDR3, as DNA: TGTGCCAGCAGCTTCAGACCAGGGGATTCACCCCTCCACTTT. Its protein product is CASSFRPGDSPLHF.

This rearrangement joins TRBV19 to TRBJ1-2; D ambiguous. There are 14 residues in the CDR3. V was clipped by 6 bases and J by 7 bases, with 18 bases between them. Germline values: CDR1 LNHDA, CDR2 SQIVND (reference sequence). The CDR3 DNA is TGTGCCAGTAGAGTAGGCCAGGTTGGCCTTGGCTACACCTTC. Amino acid sequence: CASRVGQVGLGYTF.

This chain uses TRBV6-1 with TRBJ1-1; D gene ambiguous. The CDR3 spans 13 residues. The germline CDR1 and CDR2 sequences are MNHNS and SASEGT. The V end lost 2 bases, the J end lost 1 base, and 5 bases lay between the germline ends. The CDR3 region is CASSEHKNTEAFF. In DNA form, the CDR3 reads TGTGCCAGCAGTGAACACAAGAACACTGAAGCTTTCTTT.

V usage is TRBV3-1 (or the pseudogene TRBV3-2) and J usage is TRBJ2-5, with a possible D match to TRBD2 (7 bases). Germline CDR1 LGHDT, CDR2 YNNKEL (reference sequence). This CDR3 comprises 14 residues. V shed 2 bases and J shed 4 bases, with 11 bases lying between them. The DNA for the CDR3 is TGTGCCAGCAGCCAACAGGGGAGGGTAGAGACCCAGTACTTC. This encodes CASSQQGRVETQYF.

V usage is TRBV7-2 and J usage is TRBJ1-5; TRBD1 agrees at 10 bases. V shed 5 bases and J 2 bases; nucleotides not matched to a gene: 9. The CDR3 totals 17 residues. Germline-derived CDR1 and CDR2 are SGHTA and FQGNSA. CDR3 in DNA: TGTGCCAGCAGCGAGGGACAGGGGTTTTACGGCAATCAGCCCCAGCATTTT. Translating gives CASSEGQGFYGNQPQHF.

This clone was picked up one time. This chain links TRBV19 with TRBJ1-1, with a tentative D call TRBD1 (5 bases). The CDR3 covers 14 residues. CDR1 and CDR2 from the germline V gene are LNHDA and SQIVND (reference sequence). Trimming removed 5 bases at V and 4 bases at J, with 14 bases between. CDR3 protein: CASSADSWVTEAFF. The CDR3 DNA reads as TGTGCCAGTAGTGCAGACAGCTGGGTCACTGAAGCTTTCTTT.

The rearrangement joins TRBV7-2 to TRBJ2-5; D is undetermined. The CDR3 sequence is 14 residues long. V lost 2 bases, J lost 2 bases, and 9 bases lay in between. CDR1 SGHTA and CDR2 FQGNSA come from the germline V gene. CDR3 in DNA: TGTGCCAGCAGCTTATCCCAGACACAAGAGACCCAGTACTTC. Protein: CASSLSQTQETQYF.

CDR3 in amino acids: CASNRDKRTGANVLTF. The CDR3 DNA reads as TGTGCCAGTAACCGGGACAAAAGGACTGGGGCCAACGTCCTGACTTTC. V usage is TRBV19 and J usage is TRBJ2-6, with D perhaps TRBD1 (6 bases). The CDR3 length is 16 residues. V lost 7 bases and J 2 bases, leaving 15 bases between the germline ends. Germline CDR1 is LNHDA and CDR2 is SQIVND (reference sequence).

The chain is built from TRBV2 and TRBJ1-5; D is ambiguous. The germline gives CDR1 SNHLY, CDR2 FYNNEI. V lost 4 bases and J 2 bases, leaving 12 bases between the germline ends. The CDR3 spans 15 residues. CDR3 loop: CASSASGLRNQPQHF. As DNA, the CDR3 is TGTGCCAGCAGTGCGTCAGGTCTTCGCAATCAGCCCCAGCATTTT.